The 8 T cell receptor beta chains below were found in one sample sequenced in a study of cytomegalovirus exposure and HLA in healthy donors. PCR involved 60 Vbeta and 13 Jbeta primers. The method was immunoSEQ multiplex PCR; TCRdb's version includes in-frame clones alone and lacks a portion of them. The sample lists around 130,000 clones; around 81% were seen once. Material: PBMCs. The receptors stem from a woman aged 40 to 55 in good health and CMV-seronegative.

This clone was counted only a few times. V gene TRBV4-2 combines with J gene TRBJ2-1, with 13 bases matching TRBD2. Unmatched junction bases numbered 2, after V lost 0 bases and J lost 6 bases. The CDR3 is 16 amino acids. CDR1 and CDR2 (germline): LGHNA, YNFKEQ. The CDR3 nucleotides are TGTGCCAGCAGCCAAGATGGGACTAGCGGGGCCAATGAGCAGTTCTTC. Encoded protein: CASSQDGTSGANEQFF.

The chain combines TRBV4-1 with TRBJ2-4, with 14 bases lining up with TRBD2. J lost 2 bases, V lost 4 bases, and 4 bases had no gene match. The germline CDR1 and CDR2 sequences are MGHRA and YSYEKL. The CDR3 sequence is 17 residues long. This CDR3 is CASSLRTSGGTKNIQYF. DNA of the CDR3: TGCGCCAGCAGCCTTCGGACTAGCGGGGGGACCAAAAACATTCAGTACTTC.

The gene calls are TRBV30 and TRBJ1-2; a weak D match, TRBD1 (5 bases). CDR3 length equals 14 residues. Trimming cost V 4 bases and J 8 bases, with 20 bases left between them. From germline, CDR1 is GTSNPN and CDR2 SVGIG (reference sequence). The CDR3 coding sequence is TGTGCCTGGACTGGTGGCAGGCGGGGCCTGGGCTACACCTTC. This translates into CAWTGGRRGLGYTF.

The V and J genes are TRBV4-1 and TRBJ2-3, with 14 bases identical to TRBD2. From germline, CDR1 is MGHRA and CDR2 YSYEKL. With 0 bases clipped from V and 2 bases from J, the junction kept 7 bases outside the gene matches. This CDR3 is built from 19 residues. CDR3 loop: CASSQDKGTSGRITDTQYF. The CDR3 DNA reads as TGCGCCAGCAGCCAAGATAAAGGGACTAGCGGGAGAATCACAGATACGCAGTATTTT.

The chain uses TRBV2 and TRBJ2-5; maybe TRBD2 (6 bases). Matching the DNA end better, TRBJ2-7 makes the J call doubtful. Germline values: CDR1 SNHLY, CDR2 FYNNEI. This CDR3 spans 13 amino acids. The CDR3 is CASEAGPLYEQYF. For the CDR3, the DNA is TGTGCCAGCGAGGCGGGACCCCTATACGAGCAGTACTTC.

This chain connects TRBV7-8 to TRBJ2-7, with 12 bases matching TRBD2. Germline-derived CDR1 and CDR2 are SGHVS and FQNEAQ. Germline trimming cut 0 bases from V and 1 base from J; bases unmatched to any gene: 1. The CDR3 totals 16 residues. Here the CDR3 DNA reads TGTGCCAGCAGCTTAGCGACTAGCGGGAGTTCCTACGAGCAGTACTTC. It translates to CASSLATSGSSYEQYF. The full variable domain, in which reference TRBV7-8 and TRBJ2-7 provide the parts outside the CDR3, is GAGVSQSPRYKVAKRGQDVALRCDPISGHVSLFWYQQALGQGPEFLTYFQNEAQLDKSGLPSDRFFAERPEGSVSTLKIQRTQQEDSAVYLCASSLATSGSSYEQYFGPGTRLTVT.

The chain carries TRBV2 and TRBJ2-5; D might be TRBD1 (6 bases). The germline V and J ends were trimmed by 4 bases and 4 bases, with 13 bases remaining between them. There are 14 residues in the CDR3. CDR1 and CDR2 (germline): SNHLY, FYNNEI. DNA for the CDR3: TGTGCCAGCAGTGTGACAGGTACTAGAGAGACCCAGTACTTC. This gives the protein CASSVTGTRETQYF.

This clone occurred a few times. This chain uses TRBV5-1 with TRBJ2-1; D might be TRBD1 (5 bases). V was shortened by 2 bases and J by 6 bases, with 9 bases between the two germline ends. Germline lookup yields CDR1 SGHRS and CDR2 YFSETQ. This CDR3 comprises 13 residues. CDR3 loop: CASSFRRANEQFF. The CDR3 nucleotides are TGCGCCAGCAGCTTTCGCAGGGCCAATGAGCAGTTCTTC.